One and the same sample provided the 5 T cell receptor beta chains below, sequenced in a study of Graves' ophthalmopathy and Graves' hyperthyroidism. RNA served as the template for amplifying TCR beta CDR3 regions. RT-PCR in the first round used HTBI primers; a second-round multiplex PCR followed. TCRdb re-called the multiplex PCR reads through MiXCR, storing one row per CDR3 protein. The data contain approximately 1.2 million distinct CDR3 sequences, roughly two fifths of them singletons. The sequenced sample was peripheral blood or thyroid tissue (not recorded which). The receptors shown here come from an adult man with Graves' hyperthyroidism.

This clonotype was recorded at least ten times. The gene calls are TRBV15 and TRBJ2-7; perhaps TRBD2 as D (5 bases). The length of the CDR3 is 14 residues. Germline V gene sequence: CDR1 LNHNV, CDR2 YYDKDF (reference sequence). Between the trimmed V and J ends, which lost 1 base and 7 bases, there was a span of 14 bases. CDR3 sequence: CATSRVSVAREQYF. Here the CDR3 DNA reads TGTGCCACCAGCAGAGTTAGCGTCGCCCGGGAGCAGTACTTC. The whole variable domain, remainder taken from reference TRBV15 and TRBJ2-7, is DAMVIQNPRYQVTQFGKPVTLSCSQTLNHNVMYWYQQKSSQAPKLLFHYYDKDFNNEADTPDNFQSRRPNTSFCFLDIRSPGLGDTAMYLCATSRVSVAREQYFGPGTRLTVT.

The V call is TRBV11-2, the J call TRBJ2-7, with D perhaps matching TRBD2 (8 bases). The CDR3 is made up of 15 amino acids. Trimming removed 5 bases at V and 5 bases at J, with 19 bases between. In germline, CDR1 is SGHAT, CDR2 FQNNGV. The CDR3, as DNA: TGTGCCAGCAGCCAGGGGGGCGGGAGGCTGGACGAGCAGTACTTC. It specifies CASSQGGGRLDEQYF.

This clonotype came up a few times. This sequence joins TRBV7-9 and TRBJ2-6; tentatively, D is TRBD1 or TRBD2 (6 bases each). Trimming pared 6 bases from V and 2 bases from J, leaving 17 bases between. Germline loops: CDR1 SEHNR, CDR2 FQNEAQ (reference sequence). This CDR3 spans 17 amino acids. The CDR3 spells CASSYDFGGPGANVLTF. The CDR3, as DNA: TGTGCCAGCAGTTACGATTTTGGGGGGCCTGGGGCCAACGTCCTGACTTTC.

Comment on this clonotype: The junction does not match germline at one end; this may be a read error. The V gene is TRBV20-1, the J gene TRBJ1-4, with D hard to call. The CDR3 is made up of 13 amino acids. Germline assignment: CDR1 DFQATT and CDR2 SNEGSKA (reference sequence). The CDR3 DNA reads as TGCAGTGCTAGAGGGAGAAAAGACGAAAAACTGCTTTTT. Encoded protein: CSARGRKDEKLLF.

This chain uses TRBV20-1 with TRBJ2-2, with 7 bases that match TRBD1. CDR3 size: 15 residues. The V segment lost 0 bases and the J segment 3 bases; nucleotides outside the gene matches: 4. In germline, CDR1 is DFQATT, CDR2 SNEGSKA (reference sequence). This CDR3 is CSARDGQADTGELFF. The CDR3 region has the DNA TGCAGTGCTAGAGATGGACAGGCAGACACCGGGGAGCTGTTTTTT.